This T cell receptor beta chain was sequenced for a study of blood T cell repertoires in COVID-19. Looking at the study overall: Samples taken during acute and convalescent COVID-19 were collected in the United States, Italy and Spain. T cells, B-cell-depleted T cells, or PBMCs provided the cDNA or gDNA that served as material.

Trimming cost V 3 bases and J 5 bases; bases outside gene matches: 8. This CDR3 spans 16 amino acids. CDR1 is SGHRS, CDR2 YFSETQ, per germline. Per the original methods: Estimated nucleated cell counts came from reference gene primer amplification. Clones were read by immunoSEQ multiplex PCR, and TCRdb kept only the in-frame ones, dropping some. V and J calls and clone size follow that table, whereas D and trimming were derived from the DNA. The sample includes tens of thousands of clones, more than 70% seen only once; the top ten take less than 4.5%. This sequence originates from a man in his 60s with acute or convalescent COVID-19. The chain uses TRBV5-1 and TRBJ2-2; 9 bases align to TRBD1. The sequenced sample was peripheral blood. In DNA, the CDR3 is TGCGCCAGCAGCTCGGGCGGGACAGGGATAACCGGGGAGCTGTTTTTT. As protein: CASSSGGTGITGELFF.